The rows below give T cell receptor beta chains drawn from one sample of a study of T cells in Graves' hyperthyroidism and ophthalmopathy. TCRdb reanalysed the multiplex PCR reads using MiXCR and keeps one entry per CDR3 protein. In the table there are 540,000 or so distinct CDR3 sequences, about a sixth of which are singletons. Sequenced: blood. The source is a woman in her 30s with Graves' hyperthyroidism. CDR3s include the opening cysteine and the closing phenylalanine or tryptophan. The D gene is left open where the match is weak. The size field is filled for only some rows; it gives once, few, many or a size class.

clone_size | j_call | d_call | v_call | cdr3_length | cdr3_nt | cdr3_aa
NA | TRBJ2-7 | TRBD2 | TRBV20-1 | 13 | TGCAGTGCGCGGGACTATCGGTCCTACGGGCAGTACTTC | CSARDYRSYGQYF
few | TRBJ1-3 | TRBD1 | TRBV7-3 | 14 | TGTGCCAGCAGCTTGGACAGGGGGTCAAACACCATATATTTT | CASSLDRGSNTIYF
many | TRBJ2-5 | TRBD2 | TRBV28 | 21 | TGTGCCAGCAGTTTAATCGGGGTTACCTCAGGACTAGCGGAAATGGGAGAGACCCAGTACTTC | CASSLIGVTSGLAEMGETQYF
few | TRBJ2-7 | TRBD1 | TRBV20-1 | 15 | TGCAGTGCGAGTCGAGACAGGGCTGATTCCTACGAGCAGTACTTC | CSASRDRADSYEQYF
NA | TRBJ1-6 | NA | TRBV2 | 14 | TGTGCCAAAGAGGGGAGCTCCTATAATTCACCCCTCCACTTT | CAKEGSSYNSPLHF
NA | TRBJ2-3 | TRBD2 | TRBV5-5 | 18 | TGTGCCAGCAGCCGACCGGGACTAGCGGGGATCTACACAGATACGCAGTATTTT | CASSRPGLAGIYTDTQYF
many | TRBJ2-2 | TRBD2 | TRBV7-2 | 15 | TGTGCCAGCAGCCCGGTAGCGGGGGTCACCGGGGAGCTGTTTTTT | CASSPVAGVTGELFF
NA | TRBJ2-7 | NA | TRBV30 | 15 | TGTGCCTGGAGCCGCTTCGCGGCTAGTAGGGACGAGCAGTACTTC | CAWSRFAASRDEQYF
NA | TRBJ2-3 | NA | TRBV20-1 | 14 | TGCAGTGCTATGGGGGGTGGGGGCACAGATACGCAGTATTTT | CSAMGGGGTDTQYF
NA | TRBJ2-7 | NA | TRBV6-1 | 13 | TGTGCCACCGGGGGTCCAGGGGTAAACGAGCAGTACTTC | CATGGPGVNEQYF